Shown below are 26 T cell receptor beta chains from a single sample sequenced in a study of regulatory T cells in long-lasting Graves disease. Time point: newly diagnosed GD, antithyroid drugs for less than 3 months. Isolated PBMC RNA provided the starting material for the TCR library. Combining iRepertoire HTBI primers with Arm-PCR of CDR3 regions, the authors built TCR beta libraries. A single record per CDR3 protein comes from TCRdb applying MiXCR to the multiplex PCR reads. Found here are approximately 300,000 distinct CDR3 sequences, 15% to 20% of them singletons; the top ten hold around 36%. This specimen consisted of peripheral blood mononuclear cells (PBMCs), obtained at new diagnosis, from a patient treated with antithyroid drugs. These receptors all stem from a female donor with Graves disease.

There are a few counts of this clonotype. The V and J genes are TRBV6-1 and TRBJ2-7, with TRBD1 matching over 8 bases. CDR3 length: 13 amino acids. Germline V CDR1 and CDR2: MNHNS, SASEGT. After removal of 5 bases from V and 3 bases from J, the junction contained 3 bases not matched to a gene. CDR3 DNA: TGTGCCAGCAGTCAGGGGGCCCTCTACGAGCAGTACTTC. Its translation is CASSQGALYEQYF.

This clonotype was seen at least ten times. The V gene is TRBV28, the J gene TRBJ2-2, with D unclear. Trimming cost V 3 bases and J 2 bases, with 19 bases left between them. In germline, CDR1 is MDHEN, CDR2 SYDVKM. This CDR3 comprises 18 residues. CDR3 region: CASSFFSRSVVNTGELFF. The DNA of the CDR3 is TGTGCCAGCAGTTTCTTTTCCCGTAGTGTAGTAAACACCGGGGAGCTGTTTTTT.

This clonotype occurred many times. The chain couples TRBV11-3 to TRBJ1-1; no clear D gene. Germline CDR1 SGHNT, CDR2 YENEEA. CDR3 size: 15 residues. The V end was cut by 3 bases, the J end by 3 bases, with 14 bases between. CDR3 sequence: CASSFGEEKYTEAFF. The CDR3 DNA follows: TGTGCCAGCAGCTTTGGGGAGGAGAAATACACTGAAGCTTTCTTT.

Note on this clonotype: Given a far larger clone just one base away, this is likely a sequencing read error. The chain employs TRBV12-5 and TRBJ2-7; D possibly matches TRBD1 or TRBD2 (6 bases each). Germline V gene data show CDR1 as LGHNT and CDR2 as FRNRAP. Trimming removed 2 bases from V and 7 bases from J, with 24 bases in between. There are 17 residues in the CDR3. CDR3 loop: CASGLNANREAYNEQYF. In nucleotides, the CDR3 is TGTGCTAGTGGTTTGAATGCAAACAGGGAGGCCTACAATGAGCAGTACTTC.

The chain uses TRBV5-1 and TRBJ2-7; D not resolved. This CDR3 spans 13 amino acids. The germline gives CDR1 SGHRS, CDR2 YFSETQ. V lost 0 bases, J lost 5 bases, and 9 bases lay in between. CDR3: CASSLAPSDEQYF. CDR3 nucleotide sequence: TGCGCCAGCAGCTTGGCTCCCAGTGACGAGCAGTACTTC.

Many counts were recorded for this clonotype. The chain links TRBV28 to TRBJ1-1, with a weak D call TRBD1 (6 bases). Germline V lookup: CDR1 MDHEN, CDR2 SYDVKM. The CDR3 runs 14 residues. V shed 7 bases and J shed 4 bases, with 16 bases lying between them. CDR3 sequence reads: CASTSGGPGTEAFF. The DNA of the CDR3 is TGTGCCAGCACCAGCGGGGGGCCAGGCACTGAAGCTTTCTTT.

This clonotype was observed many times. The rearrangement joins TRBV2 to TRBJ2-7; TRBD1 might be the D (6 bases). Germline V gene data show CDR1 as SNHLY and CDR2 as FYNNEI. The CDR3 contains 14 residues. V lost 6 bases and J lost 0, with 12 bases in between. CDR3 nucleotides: TGTGCCAGCAGCAGGGGCAGGAGCTCCTACGAGCAGTACTTC. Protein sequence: CASSRGRSSYEQYF.

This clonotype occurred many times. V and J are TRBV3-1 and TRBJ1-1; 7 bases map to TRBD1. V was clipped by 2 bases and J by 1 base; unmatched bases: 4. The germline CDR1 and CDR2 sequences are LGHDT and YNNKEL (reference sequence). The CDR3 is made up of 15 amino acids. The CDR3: CASSQTGVGNTEAFF. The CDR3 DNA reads TGTGCCAGCAGCCAAACAGGGGTGGGGAACACTGAAGCTTTCTTT.

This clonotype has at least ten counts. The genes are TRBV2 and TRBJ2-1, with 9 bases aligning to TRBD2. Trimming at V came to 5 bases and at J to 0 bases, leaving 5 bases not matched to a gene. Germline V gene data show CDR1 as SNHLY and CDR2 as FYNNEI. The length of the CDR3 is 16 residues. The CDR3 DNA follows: TGTGCCAGCAGTACTCTTAGCGGGAGCTCCTACAATGAGCAGTTCTTC. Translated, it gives CASSTLSGSSYNEQFF.

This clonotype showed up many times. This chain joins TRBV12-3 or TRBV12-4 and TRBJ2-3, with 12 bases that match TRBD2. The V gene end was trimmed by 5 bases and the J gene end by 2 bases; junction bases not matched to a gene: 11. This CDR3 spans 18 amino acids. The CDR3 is CASSPGSRLAGATDTQYF. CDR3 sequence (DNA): TGTGCCAGCAGTCCTGGGAGCCGACTAGCGGGAGCCACAGATACGCAGTATTTT.

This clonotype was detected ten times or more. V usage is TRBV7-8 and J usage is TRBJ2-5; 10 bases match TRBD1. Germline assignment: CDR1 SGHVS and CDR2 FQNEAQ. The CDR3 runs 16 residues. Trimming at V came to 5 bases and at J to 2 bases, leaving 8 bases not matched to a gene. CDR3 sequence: CASSPALDRGQETQYF. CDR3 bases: TGTGCCAGCAGCCCCGCCCTGGACAGGGGGCAAGAGACCCAGTACTTC.

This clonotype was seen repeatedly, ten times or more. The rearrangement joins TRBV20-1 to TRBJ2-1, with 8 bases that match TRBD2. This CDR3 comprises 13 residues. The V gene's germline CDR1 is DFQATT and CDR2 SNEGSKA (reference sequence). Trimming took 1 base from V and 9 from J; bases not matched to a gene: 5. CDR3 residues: CSARGAGDGEQFF. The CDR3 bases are TGCAGTGCTAGAGGAGCGGGAGACGGTGAGCAGTTCTTC.

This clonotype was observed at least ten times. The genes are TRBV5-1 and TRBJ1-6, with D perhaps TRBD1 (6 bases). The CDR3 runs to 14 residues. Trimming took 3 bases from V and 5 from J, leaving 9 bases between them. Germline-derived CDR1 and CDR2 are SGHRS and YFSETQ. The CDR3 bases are TGCGCCAGCAGCTCAGGGGTCAATAATTCACCCCTCCACTTT. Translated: CASSSGVNNSPLHF. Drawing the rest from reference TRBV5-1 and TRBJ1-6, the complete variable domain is KAGVTQTPRYLIKTRGQQVTLSCSPISGHRSVSWYQQTPGQGLQFLFEYFSETQRNKGNFPGRFSGRQFSNSRSEMNVSTLELGDSALYLCASSSGVNNSPLHFGNGTRLTVT.

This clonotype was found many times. For the CDR3, the DNA is TGTGCCAGCAGTTCTGCGGGCGGGAGCCAAGAGACCCAGTACTTC. This encodes CASSSAGGSQETQYF. This chain connects TRBV28 to TRBJ2-5, with TRBD2 matching 7 bases. In germline, CDR1 is MDHEN, CDR2 SYDVKM. Germline trimming cut 4 bases from V and 1 base from J; bases unmatched to any gene: 6. CDR3 length equals 15 residues.

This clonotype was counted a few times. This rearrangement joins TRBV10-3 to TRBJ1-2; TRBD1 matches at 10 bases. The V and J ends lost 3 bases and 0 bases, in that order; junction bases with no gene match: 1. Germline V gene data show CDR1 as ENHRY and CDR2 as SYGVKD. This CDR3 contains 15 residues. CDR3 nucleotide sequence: TGTGCCATCAGTGATGGACAGGGGGCTAACTATGGCTACACCTTC. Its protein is CAISDGQGANYGYTF.

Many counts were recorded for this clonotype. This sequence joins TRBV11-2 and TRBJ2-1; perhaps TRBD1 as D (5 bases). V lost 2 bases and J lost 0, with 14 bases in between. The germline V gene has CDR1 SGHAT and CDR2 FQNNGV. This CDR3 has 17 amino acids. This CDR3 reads CASSLTGFRTSYNEQFF. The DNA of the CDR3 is TGTGCCAGCAGCTTAACAGGTTTCCGAACCTCCTACAATGAGCAGTTCTTC.

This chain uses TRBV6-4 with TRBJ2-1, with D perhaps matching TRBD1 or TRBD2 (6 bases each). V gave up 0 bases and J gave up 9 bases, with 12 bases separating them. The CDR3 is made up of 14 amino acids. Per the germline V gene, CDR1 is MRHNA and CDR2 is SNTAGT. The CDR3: CASSDSPEGGEQFF. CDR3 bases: TGTGCCAGCAGTGACTCGCCTGAGGGGGGTGAGCAGTTCTTC.

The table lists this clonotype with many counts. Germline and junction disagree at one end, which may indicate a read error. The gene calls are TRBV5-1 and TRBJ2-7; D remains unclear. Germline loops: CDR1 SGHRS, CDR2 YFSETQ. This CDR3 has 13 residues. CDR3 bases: TGTGCCAGCAGCTTAACCTCTGGGTACGAGCAGTACTTC. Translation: CASSLTSGYEQYF.

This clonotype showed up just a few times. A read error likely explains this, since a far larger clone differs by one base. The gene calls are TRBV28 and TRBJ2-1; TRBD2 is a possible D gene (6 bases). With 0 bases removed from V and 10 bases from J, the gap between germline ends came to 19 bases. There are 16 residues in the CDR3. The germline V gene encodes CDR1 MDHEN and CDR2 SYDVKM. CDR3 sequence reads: CASSLWSGGVDYEQFF. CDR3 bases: TGTGCCAGCAGTTTATGGTCTGGCGGTGTGGACTACGAGCAGTTCTTC. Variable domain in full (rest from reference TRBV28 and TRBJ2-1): DVKVTQSSRYLVKRTGEKVFLECVQDMDHENMFWYRQDPGLGLRLIYFSYDVKMKEKGDIPEGYSVSREKKERFSLILESASTNQTSMYLCASSLWSGGVDYEQFFGPGTRLTVL.

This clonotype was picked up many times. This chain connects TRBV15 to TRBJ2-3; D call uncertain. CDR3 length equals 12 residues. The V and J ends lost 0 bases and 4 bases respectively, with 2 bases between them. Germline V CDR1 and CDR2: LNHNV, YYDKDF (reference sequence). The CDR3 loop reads CATSRDSDTQYF. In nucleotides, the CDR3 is TGTGCCACCAGCAGAGACTCAGATACGCAGTATTTT. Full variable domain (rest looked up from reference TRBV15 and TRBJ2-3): DAMVIQNPRYQVTQFGKPVTLSCSQTLNHNVMYWYQQKSSQAPKLLFHYYDKDFNNEADTPDNFQSRRPNTSFCFLDIRSPGLGDTAMYLCATSRDSDTQYFGPGTRLTVL.

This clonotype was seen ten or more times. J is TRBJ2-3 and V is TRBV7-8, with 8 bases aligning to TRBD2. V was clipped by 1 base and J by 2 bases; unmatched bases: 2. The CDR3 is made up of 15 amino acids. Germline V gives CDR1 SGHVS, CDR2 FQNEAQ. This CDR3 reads CASSLGSGNTDTQYF. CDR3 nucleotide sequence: TGTGCCAGCAGCTTAGGTAGCGGGAACACAGATACGCAGTATTTT. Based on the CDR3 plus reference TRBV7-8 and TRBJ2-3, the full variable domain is GAGVSQSPRYKVAKRGQDVALRCDPISGHVSLFWYQQALGQGPEFLTYFQNEAQLDKSGLPSDRFFAERPEGSVSTLKIQRTQQEDSAVYLCASSLGSGNTDTQYFGPGTRLTVL.

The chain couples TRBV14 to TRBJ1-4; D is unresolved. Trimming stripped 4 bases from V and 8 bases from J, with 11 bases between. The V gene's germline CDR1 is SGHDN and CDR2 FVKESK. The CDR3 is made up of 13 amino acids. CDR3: CASSPYRREKLFF. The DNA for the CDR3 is TGTGCCAGCAGCCCATATCGCCGGGAAAAACTGTTTTTT.

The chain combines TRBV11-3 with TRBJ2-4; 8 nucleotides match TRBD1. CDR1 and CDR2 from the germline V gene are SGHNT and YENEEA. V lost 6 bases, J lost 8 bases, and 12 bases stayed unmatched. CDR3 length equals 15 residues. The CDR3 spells CASRNQGQGADIQYF. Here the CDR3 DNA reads TGTGCCAGCAGAAACCAAGGGCAGGGGGCGGACATTCAGTACTTC.

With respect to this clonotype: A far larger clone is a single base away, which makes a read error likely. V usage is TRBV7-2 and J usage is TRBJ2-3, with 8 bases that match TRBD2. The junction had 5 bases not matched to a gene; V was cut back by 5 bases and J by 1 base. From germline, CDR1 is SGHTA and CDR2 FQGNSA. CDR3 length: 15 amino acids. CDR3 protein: CASSRPGLGTDTQYF. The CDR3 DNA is TGTGCCAGCAGCCGACCGGGACTAGGCACAGATACGCAGTATTTT.

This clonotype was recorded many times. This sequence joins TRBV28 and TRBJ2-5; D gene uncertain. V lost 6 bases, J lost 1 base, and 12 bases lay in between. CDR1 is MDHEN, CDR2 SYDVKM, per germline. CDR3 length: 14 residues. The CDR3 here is CASSPKESQETQYF. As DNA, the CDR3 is TGTGCCAGCAGCCCGAAGGAAAGCCAAGAGACCCAGTACTTC.

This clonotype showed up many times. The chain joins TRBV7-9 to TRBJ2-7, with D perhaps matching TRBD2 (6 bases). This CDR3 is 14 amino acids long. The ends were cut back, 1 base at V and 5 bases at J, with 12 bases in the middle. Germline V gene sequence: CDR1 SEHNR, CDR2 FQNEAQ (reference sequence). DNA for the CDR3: TGTGCCAGCAGCTTAGAAAGGGGAGGAGACGAGCAGTACTTC. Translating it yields CASSLERGGDEQYF.